This entry lists 5 T cell receptor beta chains sequenced from one sample in a study of T cells in women clearing cervical HPV infection. Sequenced by immunoSEQ multiplex PCR; TCRdb stores in-frame clones only, minus some. The sample data list 36,000 or so clones. Sequencing was done on a sample of blood buffy coat. Receptors were obtained from a woman between 18 and 69 years old with a cervical HPV16 infection that either progressed to CIN3+ or cleared (not recorded which).

Notes on this clone: Read coverage stops 3 residues before the CDR3 terminus; the germline J gene supplies the remainder. The V and J genes are TRBV7-8 and TRBJ1-1, with D uncertain. Trimming pared 3 bases from V and 4 bases from J, leaving 9 bases between. This CDR3 is built from 13 residues. Germline CDR1 and CDR2: SGHVS and FQNEAQ. The sequenced CDR3 bases are TGTGCCAGCAGCTTTTCCCGGGGCACTGAA. Translated: CASSFSRGTE. The full CDR3 reads CASSFSRGTEAFF.

As regards this clone: From the germline J gene comes the end of the CDR3, since the read stops 3 residues before it. The chain uses TRBV13 and TRBJ1-5; maybe TRBD1 (6 bases). V lost 2 bases and J 4 bases, leaving 27 bases between the germline ends. Germline-derived CDR1 and CDR2 are PRHDT and FYEKMQ (reference sequence). The CDR3 spans 20 residues. Incomplete CDR3 DNA: TGTGCCAGCAGCTTAAGTCGGGGGGCCCTCGAGAGAGGGTTAAATCAGCCC. It encodes CASSLSRGALERGLNQP. From start to end, the CDR3 is CASSLSRGALERGLNQPQHF.

On this clone itself: The CDR3 extends 3 residues past the end of the read, so its final part is completed from the germline J gene. V gene TRBV6-2 or TRBV6-3 combines with J gene TRBJ1-4; a possible D gene is TRBD1 (5 bases). The germline CDR1 and CDR2 sequences are MNHEY and SVGEGT. The CDR3 has 15 residues. Partial CDR3 DNA: TGTGCCGCCAGGCTGGAGTCTAGGGGCAATTCACCA. Its protein is CAARLESRGNSP. The entire CDR3 reads CAARLESRGNSPLFF.

To note about this clone: The read finishes 3 residues shy of the CDR3 end, and the germline J gene is used to complete it. The V gene is TRBV2, the J gene TRBJ2-1, with 8 bases identical to TRBD1. V trimming: 9 bases; J trimming: 5 bases; junction bases outside the gene matches: 6. CDR1 and CDR2 from the germline V gene are SNHLY and FYNNEI. CDR3 length equals 13 residues. CDR3 DNA, as far as it was read: TGTGCCAGTCACGGGACAGGCAACAATGAG. Residues: CASHGTGNNE. The CDR3 in its entirety is CASHGTGNNEQFF.

Notes on this clone: Coverage ceases 3 residues before the CDR3 finishes, and the germline J gene fills in the end. This sequence joins TRBV30 and TRBJ2-7, with D maybe TRBD1 (5 bases). This CDR3 is 11 amino acids long. V was shortened by 8 bases and J by 2 bases, with 10 bases between the two germline ends. Germline CDR1 is GTSNPN and CDR2 is SVGIG (reference sequence). The CDR3 sequence is CALEGAYEQYF. The CDR3 bases that were read are TGTGCCCTAGAAGGGGCCTACGAG.